These 29 T cell receptor beta chains share one sample of origin, sequenced in a study of CD8 T cells in Susac syndrome. Reverse transcription of about 0.5 to 1 ug RNA used random hexamers. TCRdb passed the immunoSEQ multiplex PCR reads through MiXCR, listing each CDR3 protein once. This table holds around 170,000 distinct CDR3 sequences, around 93% found once. Material for sequencing was CD8+ T cells from PBMCs. Source of these receptors: a human donor with Susac syndrome.

The CDR3 DNA follows: TGTGCCAGCACCAGCAGCCGTCGGGGGGAAGACGAGCAGTACTTC. Translating gives CASTSSRRGEDEQYF. The chain couples TRBV3-1 to TRBJ2-7; the match to TRBD2 covers 7 bases. The CDR3 contains 15 residues. Losses at the gene ends were 7 bases for V and 5 bases for J; bases not matched to a gene: 14. CDR1 is LGHDT, CDR2 YNNKEL, per germline (reference sequence).

The CDR3 DNA is TGTGCCAGCAGCGTAGCTCGGGCAGACTATGGCTACACCTTC. Protein sequence: CASSVARADYGYTF. This rearrangement joins TRBV9 to TRBJ1-2; no clear D. CDR1 is SGDLS and CDR2 is YYNGEE in the germline V gene. This CDR3 is built from 14 residues. V lost 0 bases and J lost 3, with 9 bases in between.

V and J are TRBV27 and TRBJ1-2, with 7 positions matching TRBD1. Germline CDR1 is MNHEY and CDR2 is SMNVEV (reference sequence). J was trimmed by 0 bases and V by 6 bases; bases with no gene match: 4. The CDR3 is 14 residues long. The CDR3 region is CASSRTGPNYGYTF. The CDR3 DNA reads as TGTGCCAGCAGCCGGACAGGCCCTAACTATGGCTACACCTTC.

This clonotype was detected only once. The CDR3 DNA reads TGTGCCAGCAGCTACTCCCCAGGGGGCTTAGATACGCAGTATTTT. Translation gives CASSYSPGGLDTQYF. This chain connects TRBV27 to TRBJ2-3, with 8 bases that match TRBD1. The germline CDR1 and CDR2 sequences are MNHEY and SMNVEV (reference sequence). CDR3 length equals 15 residues. J lost 5 bases, V lost 6 bases, and 10 bases had no gene match.

This chain links TRBV28 with TRBJ2-7; a weak D match, TRBD2 (5 bases). The CDR3 spans 12 residues. Between the trimmed V and J ends, which lost 3 bases and 7 bases, there was a span of 10 bases. Germline-derived CDR1 and CDR2 are MDHEN and SYDVKM. CDR3 loop: CASSFRDLEQYF. The CDR3 coding sequence is TGTGCCAGCAGTTTTCGGGATTTGGAGCAGTACTTC.

The chain has TRBV11-2 and TRBJ2-4; D is ambiguous. Germline loops: CDR1 SGHAT, CDR2 FQNNGV. The CDR3 contains 12 residues. V was cut by 2 bases and J by 10 bases, with 9 bases left in between. The CDR3: CASSLLGHIQYF. CDR3 sequence (DNA): TGTGCCAGCAGCTTATTAGGGCATATTCAGTACTTC. The variable domain in full, completed from reference TRBV11-2 and TRBJ2-4, reads EAGVAQSPRYKIIEKRQSVAFWCNPISGHATLYWYQQILGQGPKLLIQFQNNGVVDDSQLPKDRFSAERLKGVDSTLKIQPAKLEDSAVYLCASSLLGHIQYFGAGTRLSVL.

V usage is TRBV19 and J usage is TRBJ1-1; D gene unclear. CDR3 length equals 12 residues. The ends were cut back, 8 bases at V and 8 bases at J, with 15 bases in the middle. The V gene's germline CDR1 is LNHDA and CDR2 SQIVND (reference sequence). CDR3 protein: CASGKDGREAFF. The CDR3 DNA reads TGTGCCAGTGGAAAAGACGGGCGAGAAGCTTTCTTT.

The J gene is TRBJ2-5, the V gene TRBV5-8; the match to TRBD1 covers 7 bases. V lost 7 bases, J lost 5 bases, and 2 bases stayed unmatched. CDR3 length: 11 residues. Per the germline V gene, CDR1 is SGHTS and CDR2 is YDEGEE. CDR3: CASPRGETQYF. The DNA for the CDR3 is TGTGCCAGCCCCAGGGGGGAGACCCAGTACTTC.

The chain employs TRBV7-2 and TRBJ1-2, with D perhaps matching TRBD1 (5 bases). The CDR3 covers 18 residues. CDR1 and CDR2 (germline): SGHTA, FQGNSA. The V end lost 5 bases, the J end lost 2 bases, and 24 bases lay between the germline ends. In nucleotides, the CDR3 is TGTGCCAGCAGCCCCCGATGGGGGGGAAGGGCTGAAAACTATGGCTACACCTTC. Its protein product is CASSPRWGGRAENYGYTF.

V is TRBV3-1 and J is TRBJ1-2; 8 positions match TRBD1. This CDR3 contains 15 residues. In germline, CDR1 is LGHDT, CDR2 YNNKEL (reference sequence). The V segment lost 4 bases and the J segment 4 bases; nucleotides outside the gene matches: 8. In nucleotides, the CDR3 is TGTGCCAGCAGCCCTAGACAGGGGTACAGCTATGGCTACACCTTC. Translating it yields CASSPRQGYSYGYTF. The full variable domain, completed using reference TRBV3-1 and TRBJ1-2, is DTAVSQTPKYLVTQMGNDKSIKCEQNLGHDTMYWYKQDSKKFLKIMFSYNNKELIINETVPNRFSPKSPDKAHLNLHINSLELGDSAVYFCASSPRQGYSYGYTFGSGTRLTVV.

The chain combines TRBV24-1 with TRBJ1-5; D is ambiguous. The germline CDR1 and CDR2 sequences are KGHDR and SFDVKD. Trimming removed 3 bases at V and 3 bases at J, with 14 bases between. The CDR3 extends over 16 amino acids. CDR3 protein: CATSDTADGFNQPQHF. The CDR3 region has the DNA TGTGCCACCAGTGATACCGCCGACGGGTTCAATCAGCCCCAGCATTTT.

CDR3 loop: CASRPPGGNEQFF. CDR3 sequence (DNA): TGTGCCAGCAGGCCCCCCGGGGGCAATGAGCAGTTCTTC. The rearrangement links TRBV2 to TRBJ2-1; D possibly corresponds to TRBD2 (6 bases). The germline V gene has CDR1 SNHLY and CDR2 FYNNEI. The CDR3 spans 13 residues. V was clipped by 6 bases and J by 6 bases, with 12 bases between them.

This sequence joins TRBV12-3 or TRBV12-4 and TRBJ2-1; D gene unclear. V lost 6 bases to trimming and J lost 1 base, with 13 bases between them. This CDR3 spans 15 amino acids. CDR3 coding DNA: TGTGCCAGCAGCCCCCTAATATCTTCCTACAATGAGCAGTTCTTC. It encodes CASSPLISSYNEQFF.

V usage is TRBV13 and J usage is TRBJ2-5; a possible D gene is TRBD2 (5 bases). This CDR3 is built from 14 residues. Trimming took 6 bases from V and 0 from J, leaving 11 bases between them. Germline values: CDR1 PRHDT, CDR2 FYEKMQ (reference sequence). CDR3 sequence reads: CASSPDSNQETQYF. Here the CDR3 DNA reads TGTGCCAGCAGTCCGGACTCTAACCAAGAGACCCAGTACTTC. The full variable domain, rest sourced from reference TRBV13 and TRBJ2-5, is AAGVIQSPRHLIKEKRETATLKCYPIPRHDTVYWYQQGPGQDPQFLISFYEKMQSDKGSIPDRFSAQQFSDYHSELNMSSLELGDSALYFCASSPDSNQETQYFGPGTRLLVL.

The chain combines TRBV20-1 with TRBJ2-7, with D possibly called TRBD1 or TRBD2 (5 bases each). CDR1 DFQATT and CDR2 SNEGSKA come from the germline V gene (reference sequence). The length of the CDR3 is 13 residues. With 5 bases removed from V and 9 bases from J, the gap between germline ends came to 20 bases. The DNA for the CDR3 is TGCAGTGCTTCCGGGACGGACAATCACGGGCAGTACTTC. Protein: CSASGTDNHGQYF.

This sequence joins TRBV25-1 and TRBJ1-4; D call uncertain. The CDR3 loop spans 14 amino acids. Germline CDR1 and CDR2: MGHDK and SYGVNS. The V and J ends lost 2 bases and 0 bases respectively, with 4 bases between them. The CDR3 here is CASSEVATNEKLFF. The CDR3 DNA reads as TGTGCCAGCAGTGAAGTCGCAACTAATGAAAAACTGTTTTTT.

There are a few counts of this clonotype. The junction differs from germline at one of its ends, possibly a read error. V gene TRBV7-7 combines with J gene TRBJ2-5; D not resolved. The length of the CDR3 is 12 residues. In germline, CDR1 is SSHAT, CDR2 FNYEAQ (reference sequence). The CDR3 DNA reads as TGTGCTAGCAGCTTAGGAAGAGAGACCCAGTACTTC. Its translation: CASSLGRETQYF.

V is TRBV20-1 and J is TRBJ2-1; D is possibly TRBD1 or TRBD2 (5 bases each). CDR1 DFQATT and CDR2 SNEGSKA come from the germline V gene (reference sequence). The CDR3 is 13 amino acids. Trimming removed 1 base from V and 10 bases from J, with 14 bases in between. CDR3 nucleotides: TGCAGTGCTAGAGTTGGGGGAGTGGAGGAGCAGTTCTTC. Protein: CSARVGGVEEQFF.

The V and J genes are TRBV5-1 and TRBJ2-7; D not certain. The CDR3 runs to 13 residues. Germline CDR1 and CDR2: SGHRS and YFSETQ. The V end lost 4 bases, the J end lost 5 bases, and 13 bases lay between the germline ends. In nucleotides, the CDR3 is TGCGCCAGCAGCCTTAAGTCCCTTGACGAGCAGTACTTC. Residues: CASSLKSLDEQYF. Full variable domain (rest looked up from reference TRBV5-1 and TRBJ2-7): KAGVTQTPRYLIKTRGQQVTLSCSPISGHRSVSWYQQTPGQGLQFLFEYFSETQRNKGNFPGRFSGRQFSNSRSEMNVSTLELGDSALYLCASSLKSLDEQYFGPGTRLTVT.

The rearrangement uses TRBV7-9 and TRBJ2-7, with 11 bases aligning to TRBD1. CDR3 length: 15 residues. CDR1 and CDR2 from the germline V gene are SEHNR and FQNEAQ (reference sequence). Losses at the gene ends were 5 bases for V and 5 bases for J; bases not matched to a gene: 8. DNA of the CDR3: TGTGCCAGCAGCGAACCGGGACAGGGGGTCCACGAGCAGTACTTC. The encoded protein is CASSEPGQGVHEQYF.

The chain links TRBV7-9 to TRBJ2-1, with D possibly TRBD1 on 6 matching bases. CDR3 length equals 12 residues. V was cut by 1 base and J by 12 bases, with 10 bases left in between. The germline CDR1 and CDR2 sequences are SEHNR and FQNEAQ (reference sequence). The DNA of the CDR3 is TGTGCCAGCAGCTTAGGGGGACAAGGGCAGTTCTTC. Its translation: CASSLGGQGQFF.

The chain joins TRBV27 to TRBJ1-4; D not resolved. This CDR3 is 17 amino acids long. Looked up from germline, CDR1 is MNHEY and CDR2 is SMNVEV (reference sequence). V was clipped by 3 bases and J by 0 bases, with 14 bases between them. The CDR3 loop is CASSLTRGRTTNEKLFF. CDR3 nucleotides: TGTGCCAGCAGTTTGACGCGGGGAAGAACAACTAATGAAAAACTGTTTTTT.

This chain connects TRBV7-9 to TRBJ2-7, with 10 bases lining up with TRBD1. CDR1 is SEHNR, CDR2 FQNEAQ, per germline (reference sequence). Trimming cost V 4 bases and J 1 base; bases outside gene matches: 10. The CDR3 runs to 17 residues. The CDR3 DNA follows: TGTGCCAGCAGCTCGGGGACAGGGGAAACTCCATCCTACGAGCAGTACTTC. Its translation: CASSSGTGETPSYEQYF.

The chain employs TRBV20-1 and TRBJ2-3; 8 nucleotides agree with TRBD2. The CDR3 has 16 residues. Germline V gives CDR1 DFQATT, CDR2 SNEGSKA (reference sequence). V shed 5 bases and J 0 bases; nucleotides not matched to a gene: 10. CDR3 sequence: CSADTTSGTSTDTQYF. The CDR3, as DNA: TGCAGTGCTGACACTACTAGCGGAACGAGCACAGATACGCAGTATTTT.

This chain uses TRBV18 with TRBJ1-1; 8 nucleotides line up with TRBD1. V shed 3 bases, J shed 0 bases, and the junction held 6 bases outside the gene matches. This CDR3 has 16 residues. CDR1 and CDR2 (germline): KGHSH, LQKENI. CDR3 residues: CASSPPGQELNTEAFF. CDR3 sequence (DNA): TGTGCCAGCTCACCCCCGGGACAGGAATTGAACACTGAAGCTTTCTTT.

The chain recombines TRBV9 with TRBJ2-1; D is uncertain. The CDR3 sequence is 15 residues long. Trimming pared 5 bases from V and 8 bases from J, leaving 20 bases between. The germline V gene has CDR1 SGDLS and CDR2 YYNGEE. CDR3 amino acids: CASSLYSDRGDEQFF. CDR3 in DNA: TGTGCCAGCAGTCTATACAGCGACCGAGGCGATGAGCAGTTCTTC.

This chain links TRBV7-6 with TRBJ2-1; 7 nucleotides align to TRBD1. After removal of 0 bases from V and 0 bases from J, the junction contained 2 bases not matched to a gene. CDR3 length: 16 amino acids. In germline, CDR1 is SGHVS, CDR2 FNYEAQ. The CDR3 DNA is TGTGCCAGCAGCTTAGCGCCAGGGGGCTCCTACAATGAGCAGTTCTTC. Its protein is CASSLAPGGSYNEQFF.

The rearrangement links TRBV9 to TRBJ2-2; a possible D gene is TRBD2 (6 bases). V was cut by 0 bases and J by 5 bases, with 11 bases left in between. CDR1 SGDLS and CDR2 YYNGEE come from the germline V gene. CDR3 length equals 15 residues. CDR3 DNA sequence: TGTGCCAGCAGCGTAGAGACTAGTGGGACCGGGGAGCTGTTTTTT. This sequence encodes CASSVETSGTGELFF.

The rearrangement joins TRBV20-1 to TRBJ2-1; 11 bases are shared with TRBD2. CDR1 DFQATT and CDR2 SNEGSKA come from the germline V gene (reference sequence). J lost 8 bases, V lost 6 bases, and 6 bases had no gene match. This CDR3 spans 13 amino acids. CDR3 in amino acids: CSATTSGTHEQFF. The CDR3 region has the DNA TGCAGTGCCACGACTAGCGGGACCCATGAGCAGTTCTTC.